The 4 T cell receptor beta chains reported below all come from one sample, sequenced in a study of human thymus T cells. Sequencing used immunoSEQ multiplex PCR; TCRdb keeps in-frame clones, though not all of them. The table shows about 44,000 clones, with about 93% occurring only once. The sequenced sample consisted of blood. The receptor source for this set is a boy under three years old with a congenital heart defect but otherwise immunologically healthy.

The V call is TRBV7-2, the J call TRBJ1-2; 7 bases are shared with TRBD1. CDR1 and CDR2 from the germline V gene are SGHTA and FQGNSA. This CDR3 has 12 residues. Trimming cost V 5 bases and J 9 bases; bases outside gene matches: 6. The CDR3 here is CASSPDRVSYTF. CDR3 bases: TGTGCCAGCAGCCCCGACAGGGTTAGCTACACCTTC.

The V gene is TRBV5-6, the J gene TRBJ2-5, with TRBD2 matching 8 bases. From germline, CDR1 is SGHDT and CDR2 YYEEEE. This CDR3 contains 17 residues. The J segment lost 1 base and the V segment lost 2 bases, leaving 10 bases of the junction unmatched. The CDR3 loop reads CASSLWAGGAVQETQYF. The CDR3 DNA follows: TGTGCCAGCAGCTTATGGGCGGGGGGTGCAGTCCAAGAGACCCAGTACTTC.

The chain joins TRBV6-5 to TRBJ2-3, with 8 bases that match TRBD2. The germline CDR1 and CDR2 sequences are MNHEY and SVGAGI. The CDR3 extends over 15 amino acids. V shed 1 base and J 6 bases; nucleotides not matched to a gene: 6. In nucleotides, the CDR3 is TGTGCCAGCAGTTACTGGGGACTAGTCCGGGATACGCAGTATTTT. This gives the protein CASSYWGLVRDTQYF.

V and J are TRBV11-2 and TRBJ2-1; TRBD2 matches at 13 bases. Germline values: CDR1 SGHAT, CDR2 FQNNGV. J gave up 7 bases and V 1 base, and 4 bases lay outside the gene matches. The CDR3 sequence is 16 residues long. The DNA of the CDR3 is TGTGCCAGCAGCTTAGGCACTAGCGGGGGGGCTAATGAGCAGTTCTTC. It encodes CASSLGTSGGANEQFF.